These 32 T cell receptor beta chains originate from one sample sequenced in a study of human T cells and chemical hapten exposure. Time point noted: pre-sensitization, week 0. Treatment noted: therapeutic diphenylcyclopropenone sensitization with weekly scalp DPC. TCRdb used MiXCR to reprocess the RACE reads, holding one entry per CDR3 protein. This sample has 300,000 to 450,000 distinct CDR3 sequences, with roughly 5.3% found just once. Specimen: whole blood, collected in connection with sensitization to the hapten diphenylcyclopropenone (DPC). These receptor sequences come from a woman aged 45 to 65 with alopecia areata. Some clones in this sample may be carry-over from other donors' samples.

This clonotype was counted ten times or more. The gene calls are TRBV25-1 and TRBJ2-3; TRBD2 matches 8 bases. Germline V gives CDR1 MGHDK, CDR2 SYGVNS. V shed 7 bases and J 4 bases; nucleotides not matched to a gene: 1. This CDR3 contains 12 residues. In nucleotides, the CDR3 is TGTGCCAGCACCGGGGGGGCAGATACGCAGTATTTT. It specifies CASTGGADTQYF.

This clonotype was detected a few times. The chain couples TRBV4-3 to TRBJ2-1; 10 nucleotides align to TRBD2. The CDR3 extends over 16 amino acids. The trim removed 4 bases at V and 6 bases at J, leaving 9 bases unmatched. Looked up from germline, CDR1 is LGHNA and CDR2 is YSLEER. The CDR3 loop is CASSPGELAGSNEQFF. The CDR3 DNA reads as TGCGCCAGCAGCCCCGGGGAACTAGCGGGATCCAATGAGCAGTTCTTC.

The chain carries TRBV5-6 and TRBJ1-4, with 7 bases identical to TRBD1. V shed 5 bases, J shed 5 bases, and the junction held 15 bases outside the gene matches. Germline CDR1 is SGHDT and CDR2 is YYEEEE. This CDR3 has 17 amino acids. CDR3 protein: CASSILQGNKGNEKLFF. CDR3 in DNA: TGTGCCAGCAGTATCTTACAGGGGAATAAGGGGAATGAAAAACTGTTTTTT.

To note about this clonotype: One junction end disagrees with the germline gene, perhaps due to a read error. This chain links TRBV2 with TRBJ1-3, with TRBD1 identical over 8 bases. Per germline, CDR1 SNHLY and CDR2 FYNNEI. This CDR3 contains 15 residues. CDR3 sequence: CASREGQGTGNTIYF. CDR3 nucleotides: TGTGCCAGCAGGGAAGGACAGGGAACAGGAAACACCATATATTTT.

This clonotype was seen many times. The chain links TRBV9 to TRBJ2-7; D is unresolved. CDR3 length: 14 amino acids. Trimming took 0 bases from V and 0 from J, leaving 7 bases between them. Per germline, CDR1 SGDLS and CDR2 YYNGEE. The CDR3 sequence: CASSVGRSSYEQYF. DNA of the CDR3: TGTGCCAGCAGCGTAGGCCGGAGCTCCTACGAGCAGTACTTC.

This clonotype was observed a few times. The chain employs TRBV7-2 and TRBJ2-2; 11 bases map to TRBD2. Germline V CDR1 and CDR2: SGHTA, FQGNSA. CDR3 size: 19 residues. V was pared by 5 bases and J by 2 bases, with 13 bases of the junction left unmatched. CDR3 loop: CASSPPAPLAGGNTGELFF. CDR3 sequence (DNA): TGTGCCAGCAGCCCTCCAGCCCCCCTAGCGGGGGGCAACACCGGGGAGCTGTTTTTT.

The genes are TRBV2 and TRBJ2-2, with TRBD1 matching 10 bases. Germline CDR1 reads SNHLY; CDR2 reads FYNNEI. The CDR3 is made up of 17 amino acids. The J segment lost 7 bases and the V segment lost 11 bases, leaving 19 bases of the junction unmatched. Written as DNA, the CDR3 is TGTGCCTGCCTAATTACCCGACAGGGGGCGCGAAACGGGGAGCTGTTTTTT. This codes for CACLITRQGARNGELFF.

This clonotype has a count of ten or more. The rearrangement joins TRBV2 to TRBJ2-2; tentatively, D is TRBD2 (6 bases). Germline V gives CDR1 SNHLY, CDR2 FYNNEI. The CDR3 consists of 15 residues. V lost 2 bases, J lost 6 bases, and 13 bases lay in between. The CDR3 DNA sequence: TGTGCCAGCAGTGAACTCGGGAGAAAGGCCGGGGAGCTGTTTTTT. This translates into CASSELGRKAGELFF.

This clonotype was seen repeatedly, ten times or more. The gene calls are TRBV29-1 and TRBJ2-5, with TRBD1 as a possible D gene (5 bases). The V and J ends lost 2 bases and 5 bases respectively, with 12 bases between them. The germline V gene encodes CDR1 SQVTM and CDR2 ANQGSEA. The CDR3 is 13 amino acids. CDR3 nucleotides: TGCAGCGTTGAAAGTCCAGGGTTTGAGACCCAGTACTTC. This translates into CSVESPGFETQYF.

There are a few counts of this clonotype. V and J are TRBV4-1 and TRBJ2-2; D not certain. Germline-derived CDR1 and CDR2 are MGHRA and YSYEKL. Deletions cut 0 bases from V and 7 bases from J, with 12 bases between. This CDR3 is 15 amino acids long. The CDR3 loop reads CASSQEVRFNGELFF. The DNA of the CDR3 is TGCGCCAGCAGCCAAGAGGTGCGGTTCAACGGGGAGCTGTTTTTT.

The table lists this clonotype with many counts. This chain uses TRBV12-3 or TRBV12-4 with TRBJ1-5, with 10 bases lining up with TRBD1. V lost 6 bases to trimming and J lost 7 bases; unmatched junction nucleotides: 3. CDR3 length: 13 residues. In DNA form, the CDR3 reads TGTGCCAGCAGGGGACAGGGGAGACAGCCCCAGCATTTT. It yields the protein CASRGQGRQPQHF.

At least ten counts were recorded for this clonotype. The chain links TRBV7-2 to TRBJ2-1; D not resolved. The CDR3 contains 14 residues. From germline, CDR1 is SGHTA and CDR2 FQGNSA. The V gene lost 4 bases and the J gene lost 4 bases, with 11 bases spanning the gap. CDR3 nucleotides: TGTGCCAGCAGCTCCCAAAGCCCTTACAATGAGCAGTTCTTC. Its protein product is CASSSQSPYNEQFF.

This clonotype was seen a handful of times. The CDR3 DNA sequence: TGTGCTAGTGGTCCGGACTTTCGGCAGTACTTC. This codes for CASGPDFRQYF. The rearrangement links TRBV12-5 to TRBJ2-7, with D tentatively TRBD2 (5 bases). Trimming cost V 5 bases and J 9 bases, with 11 bases left between them. This CDR3 has 11 amino acids. Germline CDR1 and CDR2: LGHNT and FRNRAP.

The chain uses TRBV30 and TRBJ1-6, with 8 bases aligning to TRBD1. Per the germline V gene, CDR1 is GTSNPN and CDR2 is SVGIG (reference sequence). The J segment lost 5 bases and the V segment lost 2 bases, leaving 11 bases of the junction unmatched. This CDR3 is built from 17 residues. CDR3 amino acids: CAWSFSRQGRNNSPLHF. DNA of the CDR3: TGTGCCTGGAGTTTCTCCAGACAGGGGAGGAATAATTCACCCCTCCACTTT.

This chain uses TRBV28 with TRBJ1-1; no firm D call. The germline V and J ends were trimmed by 7 bases and 1 base, with 13 bases remaining between them. The CDR3 has 14 amino acids. The V gene's germline CDR1 is MDHEN and CDR2 SYDVKM. CDR3 sequence: CASIGLGKNTEAFF. CDR3 nucleotides: TGTGCCAGCATAGGATTGGGGAAGAACACTGAAGCTTTCTTT.

V gene TRBV27 combines with J gene TRBJ1-1; the D gene is possibly TRBD1 (6 bases). This CDR3 has 13 residues. Germline CDR1 reads MNHEY; CDR2 reads SMNVEV (reference sequence). Trimming removed 5 bases at V and 4 bases at J, with 11 bases between. For the CDR3, the DNA is TGTGCCAGCAGTACAGGGTTGGCCACTGAAGCTTTCTTT. This sequence encodes CASSTGLATEAFF.

This chain uses TRBV5-1 with TRBJ2-7; D uncertain. This CDR3 has 16 amino acids. The germline V gene encodes CDR1 SGHRS and CDR2 YFSETQ. Trimming took off 0 bases at V and 7 bases at J, with 20 bases between the two ends. The CDR3 DNA reads as TGCGCCAGCAGCTTGGCCGAGGCCGGAGCTCGAAGGGAGCAGTACTTC. Amino acids: CASSLAEAGARREQYF.

This chain links TRBV27 with TRBJ1-1; tentatively, D is TRBD1 (5 bases). The CDR3 runs to 15 residues. V was shortened by 0 bases and J by 0 bases, with 8 bases between the two germline ends. In germline, CDR1 is MNHEY, CDR2 SMNVEV (reference sequence). The CDR3 protein is CASSLSWGLNTEAFF. CDR3 sequence (DNA): TGTGCCAGCAGTTTATCCTGGGGGTTGAACACTGAAGCTTTCTTT.

The chain carries TRBV28 and TRBJ1-2; D gene uncertain. The ends were cut back, 6 bases at V and 1 base at J, with 18 bases in the middle. There are 16 residues in the CDR3. CDR1 is MDHEN, CDR2 SYDVKM, per germline. The DNA for the CDR3 is TGTGCCAGCAGCTCTATATCTCCGGGAGTTAACTATGGCTACACCTTC. Translation gives CASSSISPGVNYGYTF.

This clonotype has a count of ten or more. V usage is TRBV7-2 and J usage is TRBJ1-2; no reliable D call. V lost 4 bases and J lost 3, with 12 bases in between. CDR1 and CDR2 from the germline V gene are SGHTA and FQGNSA. The CDR3 spans 14 residues. The CDR3, as DNA: TGTGCCAGCAGCTCACAGAGTTATGACTATGGCTACACCTTC. It codes for CASSSQSYDYGYTF.

This clonotype showed up just a few times. The chain uses TRBV2 and TRBJ1-2, with D perhaps TRBD1 (5 bases). The germline gives CDR1 SNHLY, CDR2 FYNNEI. Trimming shortened V by 2 bases and J by 2 bases, and 12 bases separated the two germline ends. This CDR3 region has 15 residues. The CDR3 coding sequence is TGTGCCAGCAGTGAACAGGGAGTTGTCAACTATGGCTACACCTTC. Protein sequence: CASSEQGVVNYGYTF.

The V and J genes are TRBV2 and TRBJ2-5; 11 bases match TRBD2. This CDR3 region has 15 residues. Germline CDR1 and CDR2: SNHLY and FYNNEI. With 2 bases clipped from V and 3 bases from J, the junction kept 2 bases outside the gene matches. CDR3 in DNA: TGTGCCAGCAGTGAACTAGCGGGGGGCGAAGAGACCCAGTACTTC. Translation gives CASSELAGGEETQYF. Supplemented by reference TRBV2 and TRBJ2-5, the full variable domain reads EPEVTQTPSHQVTQMGQEVILRCVPISNHLYFYWYRQILGQKVEFLVSFYNNEISEKSEIFDDQFSVERPDGSNFTLKIRSTKLEDSAMYFCASSELAGGEETQYFGPGTRLLVL.

This clonotype was recorded many times. The chain recombines TRBV2 with TRBJ2-1, with a possible D match to TRBD1 (6 bases). The CDR3 spans 13 residues. The ends were cut back, 8 bases at V and 7 bases at J, with 15 bases in the middle. Germline loops: CDR1 SNHLY, CDR2 FYNNEI. The CDR3 loop is CASLDSPLNEQFF. CDR3 coding DNA: TGTGCCAGCTTGGACAGCCCGCTGAATGAGCAGTTCTTC.

In this sample, this clonotype turned up many times. The V gene is TRBV29-1, the J gene TRBJ2-7; D unresolved. This CDR3 is 12 amino acids long. Trimming removed 4 bases from V and 5 bases from J, with 12 bases in between. Germline V gene sequence: CDR1 SQVTM, CDR2 ANQGSEA. The CDR3 DNA sequence: TGCAGCGTTGGGGCTAGTGGGGACGAGCAGTACTTC. This translates into CSVGASGDEQYF.

This clonotype appeared many times. The genes are TRBV29-1 and TRBJ2-3, with 7 positions matching TRBD2. Germline V gene lookup returns CDR1 SQVTM and CDR2 ANQGSEA. The CDR3 is 14 amino acids. V shed 3 bases and J 2 bases; nucleotides not matched to a gene: 5. The DNA for the CDR3 is TGCAGCGTTGATCGGCGGGAGTACACAGATACGCAGTATTTT. This gives the protein CSVDRREYTDTQYF.

The CDR3 nucleotides are TGTGCCACCAGCAGAGATTCGGGTCCCGGAGCCGATACGCAGTATTTT. This gives the protein CATSRDSGPGADTQYF. The chain joins TRBV15 to TRBJ2-3; D not resolved. Trimming removed 0 bases from V and 6 bases from J, with 16 bases in between. Germline CDR1 is LNHNV and CDR2 is YYDKDF (reference sequence). The CDR3 extends over 16 amino acids.

This sequence joins TRBV20-1 and TRBJ2-3, with 8 bases fitting TRBD1. J gave up 5 bases and V 0 bases, and 13 bases lay outside the gene matches. The CDR3 consists of 17 residues. The germline V gene has CDR1 DFQATT and CDR2 SNEGSKA (reference sequence). CDR3 region: CSARDYQDRGAGDTQYF. The DNA for the CDR3 is TGCAGTGCTAGAGATTACCAAGACAGGGGCGCAGGAGATACGCAGTATTTT.

This clonotype turned up a few times. The rearrangement links TRBV12-3 or TRBV12-4 to TRBJ2-3; D not certain. Trimming pared 0 bases from V and 4 bases from J, leaving 14 bases between. This CDR3 region has 16 residues. The CDR3 here is CASSLAGGTDPDTQYF. DNA for the CDR3: TGTGCCAGCAGTTTAGCGGGTGGAACGGACCCAGATACGCAGTATTTT.

This clonotype has a handful of counts. CDR3 bases: TGTGCCAGCAGTTCCCACAGAGGAAGAGGCTCTGGGGCCAACGTCCTGACTTTC. This codes for CASSSHRGRGSGANVLTF. This chain connects TRBV25-1 to TRBJ2-6; D gene ambiguous. The CDR3 has 18 residues. CDR1 MGHDK and CDR2 SYGVNS come from the germline V gene. V lost 5 bases to trimming and J lost 0 bases, with 17 bases between them.

This clonotype was found a few times. This chain connects TRBV13 to TRBJ2-1; D tentatively fits TRBD1 or TRBD2 (5 bases each). Germline values: CDR1 PRHDT, CDR2 FYEKMQ (reference sequence). Between the trimmed V and J ends, which lost 0 bases and 9 bases, there was a span of 12 bases. This CDR3 has 14 residues. The CDR3 coding sequence is TGTGCCAGCAGCTTAGGCCGGTGGGGGAGTGAGCAGTTCTTC. This gives the protein CASSLGRWGSEQFF.

Many counts were recorded for this clonotype. The rearrangement joins TRBV11-2 to TRBJ2-3; D gene ambiguous. The CDR3 has 15 residues. Trimming cost V 1 base and J 1 base, with 9 bases left between them. Germline CDR1 is SGHAT and CDR2 is FQNNGV. CDR3 amino acids: CASSLAYSGTDTQYF. CDR3 DNA sequence: TGTGCCAGCAGCTTAGCCTACAGCGGCACAGATACGCAGTATTTT.

The gene calls are TRBV7-9 and TRBJ1-6, with 10 bases identical to TRBD1. V dropped 5 bases and J dropped 10; count of bases not matched to a gene: 5. There are 14 residues in the CDR3. Germline V gives CDR1 SEHNR, CDR2 FQNEAQ (reference sequence). CDR3 nucleotides: TGTGCCAGCAGCCGTCGACAGGGGGCCTCACCCCTCCACTTT. This codes for CASSRRQGASPLHF.